A single sample gave rise to the 27 T cell receptor beta chains below, sequenced in a study of cytomegalovirus exposure and HLA in healthy donors (TCRdb year 2017). Libraries were constructed by the immunoSEQ multiplex PCR assay. The multiplex PCR relied on a mix of 60 forward primers for TCR Vbeta segments and 13 reverse primers for TCR Jbeta segments. The table comes from immuneACCESS by way of TCRdb, which keeps in-frame sequences with V and J called. Part of the clones is missing from these tables; in studies checked, under half for an unresolved V gene and the rest for unknown reasons. The sample table records approximately 100,000 clones; roughly 80% of these occur just once. The biggest ten clones account for 1.5% to 2% of the sample. Sequencing input: PBMCs. The receptors stem from a man between 45 and 60 years old in good health and CMV-seronegative.

This clone was counted between two and nine times. The chain couples TRBV6-1 to TRBJ1-1; possible D gene TRBD1, 6 bases. V lost 6 bases and J 4 bases, leaving 18 bases between the germline ends. The CDR3 is 15 amino acids. Germline V lookup: CDR1 MNHNS, CDR2 SASEGT. The chain's CDR3 is CASSPRGGQGTEAFF. In nucleotides, the CDR3 is TGTGCCAGCAGCCCCCGCGGGGGCCAGGGCACTGAAGCTTTCTTT.

This chain links TRBV4-1 with TRBJ2-4, with TRBD1 as a possible D gene (7 bases). CDR3 size: 17 residues. Per the germline V gene, CDR1 is MGHRA and CDR2 is YSYEKL. V was pared by 1 base and J by 1 base, with 14 bases between. DNA for the CDR3: TGCGCCAGCAGCCAAGGGCAGGGGGGAGAGGCCAAAAACATTCAGTACTTC. It is translated as CASSQGQGGEAKNIQYF.

This clone turned up a few times. The chain is built from TRBV7-2 and TRBJ2-7; 14 bases are a match to TRBD2. The CDR3 is 18 residues long. J gave up 3 bases and V 4 bases, and 11 bases lay outside the gene matches. Germline V gives CDR1 SGHTA, CDR2 FQGNSA. The CDR3 here is CASSSSGLAGGPGYEQYF. DNA for the CDR3: TGTGCCAGCAGCTCTTCTGGACTAGCGGGGGGCCCAGGCTACGAGCAGTACTTC.

The J gene is TRBJ1-3, the V gene TRBV7-6; tentatively, D is TRBD1 (6 bases). Trimming stripped 4 bases from V and 0 bases from J, with 10 bases between. Germline V gene sequence: CDR1 SGHVS, CDR2 FNYEAQ. CDR3 length equals 15 residues. CDR3 loop: CASSSSGDSGNTIYF. The CDR3 nucleotides are TGTGCCAGCAGCTCGTCAGGGGACTCTGGAAACACCATATATTTT.

The chain couples TRBV5-1 to TRBJ2-7; D not certain. Trimming removed 2 bases at V and 6 bases at J, with 9 bases between. The CDR3 contains 12 residues. The germline CDR1 and CDR2 sequences are SGHRS and YFSETQ. DNA for the CDR3: TGCGCCAGCAGCTTAGCCTCCCGCGAGCAGTACTTC. Translation gives CASSLASREQYF.

The V call is TRBV7-2, the J call TRBJ1-5; D perhaps matches TRBD1 (5 bases). CDR3 size: 13 residues. Per germline, CDR1 SGHTA and CDR2 FQGNSA. V was pared by 1 base and J by 9 bases, with 10 bases between. In DNA, the CDR3 is TGTGCCAGCAGCTTAGAAGGGGCCTCGCCCCAGCATTTT. It is translated as CASSLEGASPQHF. Full variable domain (missing parts from reference TRBV7-2 and TRBJ1-5): GAGVSQSPSNKVTEKGKDVELRCDPISGHTALYWYRQSLGQGLEFLIYFQGNSAPDKSGLPSDRFSAERTGGSVSTLTIQRTQQEDSAVYLCASSLEGASPQHFGDGTRLSIL.

The rearrangement uses TRBV10-2 and TRBJ2-1; TRBD2 aligns across 13 bases. With V trimmed by 6 bases and J by 6 bases, 5 bases remained unmatched. The CDR3 consists of 15 residues. CDR1 is WSHSY and CDR2 is SAAADI in the germline V gene. CDR3 DNA sequence: TGCGCCAGCAGACTAGCGGGGGGGCTGGGCAATGAGCAGTTCTTC. It translates to CASRLAGGLGNEQFF.

This rearrangement joins TRBV6-4 to TRBJ1-5; the D gene is possibly TRBD1 (5 bases). Germline CDR1 is MRHNA and CDR2 is SNTAGT. The ends were cut back, 6 bases at V and 4 bases at J, with 13 bases in the middle. The CDR3 totals 14 residues. The CDR3 nucleotides read TGTGCCAGCAGCTCCATGGGGGGTAATCAGCCCCAGCATTTT. Amino acid sequence: CASSSMGGNQPQHF.

V usage is TRBV30 and J usage is TRBJ1-2, with D possibly being TRBD1 (6 bases). Germline CDR1 reads GTSNPN; CDR2 reads SVGIG (reference sequence). V was clipped by 4 bases and J by 8 bases, with 11 bases between them. This CDR3 has 11 residues. Written as DNA, the CDR3 is TGTGCCTGGAAGGGGGAAAACGGCTACACCTTC. This sequence encodes CAWKGENGYTF.

This chain joins TRBV10-3 and TRBJ1-6, with a weak D call TRBD1 (5 bases). The germline CDR1 and CDR2 sequences are ENHRY and SYGVKD. This CDR3 has 15 amino acids. V was pared by 0 bases and J by 5 bases, with 8 bases between. The CDR3 protein is CAISESRQHNSPLHF. CDR3 DNA: TGTGCCATCAGTGAGTCCAGACAGCATAATTCACCCCTCCACTTT.

There are a few counts of this clone. This chain links TRBV4-2 with TRBJ1-1; possibly TRBD1 for D (6 bases). Trimming took 3 bases from V and 8 from J, leaving 13 bases between them. The length of the CDR3 is 13 residues. Germline assignment: CDR1 LGHNA and CDR2 YNFKEQ. For the CDR3, the DNA is TGTGCCAGCAGCCAGTACAGGGAGGGGGAAGCTTTCTTT. Protein sequence: CASSQYREGEAFF.

As DNA, the CDR3 is TGTGCCACTACGACGCAATCCGGGACAGGTATGGCTGAAGCTTTCTTT. Translated, it gives CATTTQSGTGMAEAFF. V is TRBV7-9 and J is TRBJ1-1; 8 nucleotides match TRBD1. V lost 10 bases, J lost 6 bases, and 19 bases stayed unmatched. Germline V gene sequence: CDR1 SEHNR, CDR2 FQNEAQ (reference sequence). CDR3 size: 16 residues. Together with reference TRBV7-9 and TRBJ1-1, the CDR3 gives the full variable domain: DTGVSQNPRHKITKRGQNVTFRCDPISEHNRLYWYRQTLGQGPEFLTYFQNEAQLEKSRLLSDRFSAERPKGSFSTLEIQRTEQGDSAMYLCATTTQSGTGMAEAFFGQGTRLTVV.

The J gene is TRBJ1-2, the V gene TRBV15; perhaps TRBD1 as D (5 bases). Germline V gene sequence: CDR1 LNHNV, CDR2 YYDKDF (reference sequence). The CDR3 loop spans 18 amino acids. V dropped 2 bases and J dropped 0 bases, with 19 bases sitting between them. This CDR3 is CATSRWGGAGAPNYGYTF. The CDR3 nucleotides are TGTGCCACCAGCAGATGGGGAGGGGCCGGAGCTCCTAACTATGGCTACACCTTC.

This chain links TRBV2 with TRBJ1-3; 10 bases match TRBD1. Germline V gene data show CDR1 as SNHLY and CDR2 as FYNNEI. The CDR3 runs to 17 residues. After removal of 7 bases from V and 0 bases from J, the junction contained 9 bases not matched to a gene. CDR3 bases: TGTGCCAGCACCCCGAGGGACAGGGGCTCCTCTGGAAACACCATATATTTT. Amino acids: CASTPRDRGSSGNTIYF.

The V gene is TRBV4-1, the J gene TRBJ1-1, with D perhaps matching TRBD1 (6 bases). Trimming left V 4 bases short and J 0 bases short, with 9 bases between. This CDR3 is built from 14 residues. Germline CDR1 reads MGHRA; CDR2 reads YSYEKL. CDR3: CASSPNRVNTEAFF. CDR3 DNA: TGCGCCAGCAGCCCTAACAGGGTGAACACTGAAGCTTTCTTT.

J is TRBJ1-2 and V is TRBV7-8; 7 bases map to TRBD1. CDR3 size: 16 residues. The ends lost 4 bases at V and 2 bases at J; junction bases unmatched: 10. Germline CDR1 reads SGHVS; CDR2 reads FQNEAQ. This CDR3 is CASSSWDSPGNYGYTF. The CDR3 DNA is TGTGCCAGCAGCTCCTGGGACAGCCCGGGAAACTATGGCTACACCTTC. Combining the CDR3 with reference TRBV7-8 and TRBJ1-2 gives the whole variable domain GAGVSQSPRYKVAKRGQDVALRCDPISGHVSLFWYQQALGQGPEFLTYFQNEAQLDKSGLPSDRFFAERPEGSVSTLKIQRTQQEDSAVYLCASSSWDSPGNYGYTFGSGTRLTVV.

The chain is built from TRBV7-2 and TRBJ1-6; 9 bases line up with TRBD1. CDR1 is SGHTA and CDR2 is FQGNSA in the germline V gene. The CDR3 totals 15 residues. Trimming took 1 base from V and 10 from J; bases not matched to a gene: 5. This CDR3 reads CASSLVGQGLSPLHF. The CDR3, as DNA: TGTGCCAGCAGCTTAGTGGGACAGGGCTTGTCACCCCTCCACTTT.

This clone showed up just once. The chain uses TRBV2 and TRBJ1-2, with D possibly being TRBD1 (6 bases). The CDR3 length is 12 residues. Germline CDR1 reads SNHLY; CDR2 reads FYNNEI. V lost 4 bases and J 6 bases, leaving 9 bases between the germline ends. The CDR3 sequence is CASSANRDGYTF. The CDR3 region has the DNA TGTGCCAGCAGTGCCAACAGGGATGGCTACACCTTC.

V usage is TRBV6-1 and J usage is TRBJ2-7; weak D call: TRBD2 (5 bases). The length of the CDR3 is 15 residues. Trimming removed 1 base at V and 1 base at J, with 11 bases between. The germline V gene encodes CDR1 MNHNS and CDR2 SASEGT. The CDR3 nucleotides are TGTGCCAGCAGTGAAGGGTTTAGCGAGTCCTACGAGCAGTACGTC. Translating it yields CASSEGFSESYEQYV.

As to this clone: The junction departs from germline at one end; a sequencing error may be responsible. Other nucleotide sequences in the sample specify the same CDR3. The V and J genes are TRBV28 and TRBJ1-6, with TRBD1 matching over 9 bases. The germline V gene has CDR1 MDHEN and CDR2 SYDVKM. CDR3 length equals 16 residues. The CDR3 sequence is CASSLIPGTGSAPLHF. CDR3 DNA sequence: TGCGCCAGCAGTTTAATTCCGGGGACAGGGTCTGCACCCCTCCACTTT.

The chain employs TRBV19 and TRBJ1-2, with D tentatively TRBD1 (5 bases). The CDR3 sequence is 16 residues long. The germline V gene has CDR1 LNHDA and CDR2 SQIVND (reference sequence). The V gene lost 5 bases and the J gene lost 2 bases, with 18 bases spanning the gap. CDR3 residues: CASSPGGTGGNYGYTF. The CDR3 DNA follows: TGTGCCAGTAGTCCGGGGGGAACAGGAGGGAACTATGGCTACACCTTC. The entire variable domain, with the rest obtained from reference TRBV19 and TRBJ1-2, is as follows: DGGITQSPKYLFRKEGQNVTLSCEQNLNHDAMYWYRQDPGQGLRLIYYSQIVNDFQKGDIAEGYSVSREKKESFPLTVTSAQKNPTAFYLCASSPGGTGGNYGYTFGSGTRLTVV.

This chain links TRBV5-1 with TRBJ2-6, with TRBD1 identical over 10 bases. The CDR3 covers 18 residues. Germline values: CDR1 SGHRS, CDR2 YFSETQ. V shed 2 bases and J 0 bases; nucleotides not matched to a gene: 5. CDR3 sequence: CASSFGGQGYSGANVLTF. The CDR3 nucleotides are TGCGCCAGCAGCTTCGGGGGACAGGGGTACTCTGGGGCCAACGTCCTGACTTTC.

This clone has only a few counts. V is TRBV5-4 and J is TRBJ2-5; 10 bases agree with TRBD1. Losses at the gene ends were 3 bases for V and 5 bases for J; bases not matched to a gene: 10. This CDR3 region has 16 residues. CDR1 is SGHNT and CDR2 is YYREEE in the germline V gene (reference sequence). This CDR3 reads CASSSTGTGVGETQYF. CDR3 bases: TGTGCCAGCAGCTCCACCGGGACAGGGGTCGGCGAGACCCAGTACTTC.

In its sample, this clone was seen a few times. The chain has TRBV7-2 and TRBJ2-1; 13 bases agree with TRBD2. Trimming took 5 bases from V and 15 from J; bases not matched to a gene: 7. CDR1 and CDR2 (germline): SGHTA, FQGNSA. CDR3 length: 13 residues. CDR3 sequence: CASSPTSGGAVFF. The CDR3 DNA reads TGTGCCAGCAGCCCCACTAGCGGGGGGGCCGTGTTCTTC.

This chain connects TRBV11-2 to TRBJ2-3; 12 bases agree with TRBD2. In germline, CDR1 is SGHAT, CDR2 FQNNGV. The CDR3 consists of 16 residues. The V gene end was trimmed by 5 bases and the J gene end by 3 bases; junction bases not matched to a gene: 6. The CDR3 protein is CASSPRTSGVTDTQYF. CDR3 nucleotide sequence: TGTGCCAGCAGCCCCCGGACTAGCGGGGTTACAGATACGCAGTATTTT.

This chain connects TRBV7-9 to TRBJ1-1; D unresolved. Trimming took off 3 bases at V and 4 bases at J, with 9 bases between the two ends. CDR3 size: 13 residues. Looked up from germline, CDR1 is SEHNR and CDR2 is FQNEAQ (reference sequence). The DNA for the CDR3 is TGTGCCAGCAGCTTTCAGGCTGGCACTGAAGCTTTCTTT. Protein sequence: CASSFQAGTEAFF.

The chain combines TRBV19 with TRBJ1-6; TRBD1 matches 9 bases. Germline V gene data show CDR1 as LNHDA and CDR2 as SQIVND (reference sequence). V shed 5 bases, J shed 10 bases, and the junction held 15 bases outside the gene matches. The CDR3 totals 17 residues. The CDR3, as DNA: TGTGCCAGTAGTCCCCGCTCGGGACAGGGAATTCGGTCACCCCTCCACTTT. Amino acid sequence: CASSPRSGQGIRSPLHF.